The 10 T cell receptor beta chains below come from one sample, sequenced in a study of Ad26.COV2.S vaccination and SARS-CoV-2 variants. Profiling relied on immunoSEQ multiplex PCR, and the TCRdb table lists in-frame clones only, not all of them. The sample lists just over 350,000 clones, under 95% occurring once. Sequencing used peripheral blood, obtained after recovery from COVID-19. All receptors derive from a human donor who had recovered from COVID-19.

This chain joins TRBV5-1 and TRBJ1-6; a weak D match, TRBD1 (5 bases). The V gene's germline CDR1 is SGHRS and CDR2 YFSETQ. V gave up 4 bases and J gave up 8 bases, with 19 bases separating them. This CDR3 spans 16 amino acids. The CDR3 is CASSSTFPGSDSPLHF. DNA for the CDR3: TGCGCCAGCAGCAGTACGTTTCCAGGGAGTGATTCACCCCTCCACTTT.

This chain connects TRBV20-1 to TRBJ2-7; D may be TRBD2 (5 bases). The CDR3 consists of 11 residues. In germline, CDR1 is DFQATT, CDR2 SNEGSKA (reference sequence). The V and J ends lost 6 bases and 6 bases respectively, with 12 bases between them. CDR3 coding DNA: TGCAGTGCCCCACGGGGAGCCGAGCAGTACTTC. Translated: CSAPRGAEQYF.

The chain uses TRBV7-9 and TRBJ1-2; 9 bases align to TRBD1. The germline V gene encodes CDR1 SEHNR and CDR2 FQNEAQ (reference sequence). The CDR3 runs to 16 residues. Losses at the gene ends were 10 bases for V and 1 base for J; bases not matched to a gene: 13. CDR3 nucleotide sequence: TGTGCCAAGAGTCTCACAGGGGGCCCAGATAACTATGGCTACACCTTC. This translates into CAKSLTGGPDNYGYTF.

The CDR3, as DNA: TGTGCCAGCAGCCAAGTAGAGGGAGGCTACACCTTC. As protein: CASSQVEGGYTF. The chain combines TRBV3-1 (or the pseudogene TRBV3-2) with TRBJ1-2, with D unclear. With 1 base removed from V and 8 bases from J, the gap between germline ends came to 8 bases. The germline V gene has CDR1 LGHDT and CDR2 YNNKEL (reference sequence). This CDR3 has 12 amino acids.

In its sample, this clone was seen a few times. This chain links TRBV14 with TRBJ1-6, with TRBD1 identical over 9 bases. The V segment lost 2 bases and the J segment 9 bases; nucleotides outside the gene matches: 5. In germline, CDR1 is SGHDN, CDR2 FVKESK. This CDR3 spans 15 amino acids. In nucleotides, the CDR3 is TGTGCCAGCAGCCAACAGGGGACAGGGTTTTCACCCCTCCACTTT. Its protein product is CASSQQGTGFSPLHF. Full variable domain (rest looked up from reference TRBV14 and TRBJ1-6): EAGVTQFPSHSVIEKGQTVTLRCDPISGHDNLYWYRRVMGKEIKFLLHFVKESKQDESGMPNNRFLAERTGGTYSTLKVQPAELEDSGVYFCASSQQGTGFSPLHFGNGTRLTVT.

V gene TRBV21-1 combines with J gene TRBJ2-1; whether TRBD1, the table's D call, matches the DNA was not checked. TRBV21-1 corresponds to a pseudogene. The length of the CDR3 is 16 residues. CDR3 amino acids: CASSKVVGQGHNEQFF. The CDR3 DNA reads as TGTGCCAGCAGCAAAGTTGTGGGACAGGGCCACAATGAGCAGTTCTTC.

In its sample, this clone was seen once. The V gene is TRBV19, the J gene TRBJ2-6, with 11 nucleotides matching TRBD1. The length of the CDR3 is 17 residues. Germline trimming cut 7 bases from V and 3 bases from J; bases unmatched to any gene: 8. Looked up from germline, CDR1 is LNHDA and CDR2 is SQIVND (reference sequence). CDR3 nucleotide sequence: TGTGCCAGTATAGGCGGACAGGGGGCGCGTGGGGCCAACGTCCTGACTTTC. This translates into CASIGGQGARGANVLTF.

V usage is TRBV9 and J usage is TRBJ1-2; 8 bases map to TRBD1. Losses at the gene ends were 4 bases for V and 2 bases for J; bases not matched to a gene: 10. The CDR3 spans 16 residues. CDR1 SGDLS and CDR2 YYNGEE come from the germline V gene. CDR3 DNA sequence: TGTGCCAGCAGCCCGGACAGGGAGACCTTCAACTATGGCTACACCTTC. Residues: CASSPDRETFNYGYTF.

On this clone: One junction end disagrees with the germline gene, perhaps due to a read error. The chain joins TRBV10-3 to TRBJ1-5, with D tentatively TRBD1 (5 bases). The germline gives CDR1 ENHRY, CDR2 SYGVKD. This CDR3 is 14 amino acids long. The CDR3 DNA reads TGTGCCATCCGTGAAGAGGGGAGTTGGCAGCCCCAGCATTTT. Residues: CAIREEGSWQPQHF.

The chain couples TRBV25-1 to TRBJ1-2; no clear D gene. The CDR3 is 14 residues long. Germline CDR1 is MGHDK and CDR2 is SYGVNS. The V gene lost 5 bases and the J gene lost 1 base, with 11 bases spanning the gap. This chain's CDR3 is CASSSSRSNYGYTF. The DNA for the CDR3 is TGTGCCAGCAGTTCGTCACGAAGTAACTATGGCTACACCTTC.